One TCR beta chain is described in this entry. The repertoire was sequenced with immunoSEQ multiplex PCR; TCRdb's copy has only in-frame clones and lacks some. This sample carries approximately 170,000 clones, about 85% of them seen once, and the ten largest clones take approximately 7%. CDR3 length equals 13 residues. CDR1 and CDR2 (germline): MNHNS, SASEGT. V gave up 2 bases and J gave up 1 base, with 6 bases separating them. The Seattle site enrolled patients during active infection and followed them longitudinally. The record originates from a study of blood T cell repertoires in COVID-19. Looking at the study overall: Specimens from acute and convalescent COVID-19 originated in the United States, Italy and Spain. T cells, B-cell-depleted T cells, or PBMCs supplied cDNA or gDNA.

What was sequenced was peripheral blood. The chain recombines TRBV6-1 with TRBJ2-7, with D perhaps matching TRBD1 (5 bases). The receptor comes from an older man with COVID-19, enrolled during active disease. CDR3: CASSEQGSYEQYF. The CDR3 DNA follows: TGTGCCAGCAGTGAACAGGGTTCCTACGAGCAGTACTTC.